This T cell receptor beta chain was observed in a study of Ad26.COV2.S vaccination and SARS-CoV-2 variants. Study-level information: In the COV1001 trial, the donor was in the Ad26.COV2.S arm.

Turning to this clone: The antigen remains undetermined.

Regarding the study as a whole: Analyses that measured TCR breadth and depth may have underestimated total T cell responses.

The CDR3 is 15 residues long. V dropped 4 bases and J dropped 8 bases, with 18 bases sitting between them. Germline CDR1 and CDR2: SGHDT and YYEEEE. The treatment: 19 received Ad26.COV2.S at low or high dose, single or two shots; five or six received placebo; per-sample allocation not given. Vaccine and placebo recipients were sampled on day 63 after the first injection. TCRdb keeps only in-frame clones here, not all; method: immunoSEQ multiplex PCR. Altogether 400,000 or so clones are present, 75% to 90% being singletons, with the ten largest covering approximately 3.7%. V and J are TRBV5-6 and TRBJ1-4, with D hard to call. The specimen comprised peripheral blood, sampled in a trial of Ad26.COV2.S vaccine versus placebo. This TCR derives from a person aged 18-60 years who received the Ad26.COV2.S COVID-19 vaccine or a placebo. In DNA form, the CDR3 reads TGTGCCAGCAGCCCACCCTCCTCCAGAGAGGAAAAACTGTTTTTT. This gives the protein CASSPPSSREEKLFF.